These 19 T cell receptor beta chains were sequenced from one sample in a study of cytomegalovirus exposure and HLA in healthy donors. Primers: 60 Vbeta forward and 13 Jbeta reverse. Profiling relied on immunoSEQ multiplex PCR, and the TCRdb table lists in-frame clones only, not all of them. The sample has some 98,000 clones; 9.4% are singletons. Sequencing was carried out using PBMCs. Receptor source: a middle-aged man in good health and CMV-seropositive.

V is TRBV10-3 and J is TRBJ1-1; D not certain. The germline V gene has CDR1 ENHRY and CDR2 SYGVKD. The CDR3 consists of 15 residues. V was pared by 0 bases and J by 2 bases, with 10 bases between. The CDR3 sequence is CAISESVFSNTEAFF. CDR3 DNA sequence: TGTGCCATCAGTGAGTCGGTATTCAGTAACACTGAAGCTTTCTTT.

This clone was observed a few times. This chain joins TRBV27 and TRBJ2-3, with TRBD2 matching 7 bases. The length of the CDR3 is 16 residues. Losses at the gene ends were 5 bases for V and 2 bases for J; bases not matched to a gene: 10. CDR1 is MNHEY and CDR2 is SMNVEV in the germline V gene (reference sequence). CDR3 DNA: TGTGCCAGCAGTCAGTGGACGGGGGGTGTCACAGATACGCAGTATTTT. Its protein product is CASSQWTGGVTDTQYF.

This clone was counted between two and nine times. The V call is TRBV5-1, the J call TRBJ2-5; D is unresolved. In germline, CDR1 is SGHRS, CDR2 YFSETQ. Trimming took off 4 bases at V and 2 bases at J, with 6 bases between the two ends. There are 12 residues in the CDR3. Written as DNA, the CDR3 is TGCGCCAGCAGCATCTATCAAGAGACCCAGTACTTC. It yields the protein CASSIYQETQYF.

This rearrangement joins TRBV5-4 to TRBJ2-7; D perhaps matches TRBD2 (5 bases). Germline values: CDR1 SGHNT, CDR2 YYREEE (reference sequence). Trimming removed 3 bases at V and 2 bases at J, with 9 bases between. The CDR3 loop spans 13 amino acids. The CDR3 loop reads CASSSDGAYEQYF. CDR3 coding DNA: TGTGCCAGCAGCTCAGACGGGGCCTACGAGCAGTACTTC.

This clone was detected a few times. This sequence joins TRBV27 and TRBJ2-1, with 9 bases identical to TRBD2. Losses at the gene ends were 5 bases for V and 7 bases for J; bases not matched to a gene: 6. CDR3 length: 14 residues. CDR1 MNHEY and CDR2 SMNVEV come from the germline V gene (reference sequence). Here the CDR3 DNA reads TGTGCCAGCAGTCCAGCGGGAGGAACTAATGAGCAGTTCTTC. Protein product: CASSPAGGTNEQFF.

This clone was picked up one time. V and J are TRBV10-3 and TRBJ2-3; 8 bases are shared with TRBD1. With 7 bases clipped from V and 0 bases from J, the junction kept 9 bases outside the gene matches. Germline V lookup: CDR1 ENHRY, CDR2 SYGVKD. The CDR3 is 16 amino acids. Here the CDR3 DNA reads TGTGCCATCAAAACGGGGGACAGGCCGAGCACAGATACGCAGTATTTT. It yields the protein CAIKTGDRPSTDTQYF.

This clone was detected only a few times. The sample has other DNA sequences that encode this CDR3 too. The CDR3 coding sequence is TGTGCCACCCAAAACAGGGATGAAAAACTGTTTTTT. Encoded protein: CATQNRDEKLFF. The chain employs TRBV10-3 and TRBJ1-4, with D perhaps matching TRBD1 (6 bases). Germline V gives CDR1 ENHRY, CDR2 SYGVKD. The CDR3 is 12 amino acids. Trimming shortened V by 10 bases and J by 6 bases, and 12 bases separated the two germline ends.

This clone was observed a handful of times. The V and J genes are TRBV7-2 and TRBJ1-6; D is unresolved. Looked up from germline, CDR1 is SGHTA and CDR2 is FQGNSA. This CDR3 has 14 amino acids. Trimming left V 2 bases short and J 10 bases short, with 12 bases between. CDR3 coding DNA: TGTGCCAGCAGCTTACCCTCGCGGAGGTCACCCCTCCACTTT. It codes for CASSLPSRRSPLHF.

The chain is built from TRBV27 and TRBJ2-1; 11 positions match TRBD2. The CDR3 is 15 residues long. V was clipped by 3 bases and J by 10 bases; unmatched bases: 8. Germline values: CDR1 MNHEY, CDR2 SMNVEV (reference sequence). The CDR3 DNA reads as TGTGCCAGCAGTTTTTCAGGACTAGCGGGCCGGGAGCAGTTCTTC. It is translated as CASSFSGLAGREQFF.

In this sample, this clone turned up a few times. V usage is TRBV2 and J usage is TRBJ1-3, with TRBD1 identical over 8 bases. The CDR3 contains 14 residues. The germline V gene encodes CDR1 SNHLY and CDR2 FYNNEI. V lost 5 bases and J lost 2; bases outside the gene matches: 2. CDR3 sequence: CASSTGQAGNTIYF. CDR3 in DNA: TGTGCCAGCAGTACGGGACAGGCTGGAAACACCATATATTTT.

The chain joins TRBV18 to TRBJ2-7; 7 bases are a match to TRBD1. In germline, CDR1 is KGHSH, CDR2 LQKENI. The CDR3 sequence is 16 residues long. J lost 0 bases, V lost 3 bases, and 8 bases had no gene match. The CDR3 DNA reads as TGTGCCAGCTCACCGTCTGGACAGGCAAGCTCCTACGAGCAGTACTTC. Translating gives CASSPSGQASSYEQYF.

Many counts were recorded for this clone. The chain employs TRBV28 and TRBJ1-4, with D possibly being TRBD1 (5 bases). From germline, CDR1 is MDHEN and CDR2 SYDVKM. Trimming took off 3 bases at V and 5 bases at J, with 10 bases between the two ends. The CDR3 extends over 14 amino acids. The DNA of the CDR3 is TGTGCCAGCAGTTTGGTCGACAGAAATGAAAAACTGTTTTTT. It encodes CASSLVDRNEKLFF.

This clone was counted between two and nine times. The chain employs TRBV6-6 and TRBJ1-1; D remains unclear. The CDR3 length is 13 residues. Germline CDR1 reads MNHNY; CDR2 reads SVGAGI (reference sequence). Trimming took off 7 bases at V and 11 bases at J, with 20 bases between the two ends. CDR3 loop: CASTNAVYTLAFF. The CDR3 DNA reads TGTGCCAGCACTAACGCGGTTTATACCCTGGCTTTCTTT.

This clone was seen a few times. The genes are TRBV18 and TRBJ2-1; 9 bases map to TRBD2. This CDR3 has 15 residues. From germline, CDR1 is KGHSH and CDR2 LQKENI. Trimming removed 1 base from V and 10 bases from J; junction bases left unmatched: 8. The CDR3 loop reads CASSPRIERGVEQFF. CDR3 DNA: TGTGCCAGCTCACCACGGATCGAGCGGGGGGTGGAGCAGTTCTTC.

The chain recombines TRBV15 with TRBJ2-7, with D perhaps TRBD1 (5 bases). V lost 0 bases and J lost 6, with 15 bases in between. This CDR3 comprises 15 residues. CDR1 and CDR2 (germline): LNHNV, YYDKDF (reference sequence). The DNA for the CDR3 is TGTGCCACCAGCAGAGACCGGACGGGCCAGGGCGAGCAGTACTTC. It translates to CATSRDRTGQGEQYF.

There are a few counts of this clone. This sequence joins TRBV25-1 and TRBJ2-1; TRBD2 matches at 11 bases. The CDR3 sequence is 15 residues long. CDR1 MGHDK and CDR2 SYGVNS come from the germline V gene. Trimming removed 5 bases from V and 4 bases from J; junction bases left unmatched: 4. CDR3 sequence: CASSTRLAGYNEQFF. The CDR3 bases are TGTGCCAGCAGTACAAGACTAGCGGGATACAATGAGCAGTTCTTC.

This clone showed up just a few times. The rearrangement links TRBV7-8 to TRBJ1-3, with D unclear. CDR1 is SGHVS, CDR2 FQNEAQ, per germline. V was pared by 2 bases and J by 0 bases, with 14 bases between. The CDR3 extends over 17 amino acids. CDR3: CASSLILEALSGNTIYF. For the CDR3, the DNA is TGTGCCAGCAGCTTAATTTTAGAAGCCCTCTCTGGAAACACCATATATTTT.

The chain joins TRBV5-4 to TRBJ1-4; 8 positions agree with TRBD1. The CDR3 runs 14 residues. Germline V gene sequence: CDR1 SGHNT, CDR2 YYREEE (reference sequence). The V segment lost 4 bases and the J segment 8 bases; nucleotides outside the gene matches: 7. CDR3 sequence: CASSIQGVEEKLFF. The DNA for the CDR3 is TGTGCCAGCAGCATACAGGGGGTTGAGGAAAAACTGTTTTTT.

This clone was detected a few times. The chain is built from TRBV11-2 and TRBJ2-7; a possible D gene is TRBD2 (6 bases). In germline, CDR1 is SGHAT, CDR2 FQNNGV. The CDR3 has 15 residues. V was trimmed by 5 bases and J by 4 bases, leaving 18 bases between them. CDR3 bases: TGTGCCAGCAGCGCCCGGACTACCCTTGCGTACGAGCAGTACTTC. Its translation is CASSARTTLAYEQYF.